This TCR beta chain comes out of a study of blood T cell repertoires in COVID-19. Study in general: Acute and convalescent COVID-19 specimens originated in the United States, Italy and Spain. Sources were T cells, B-cell-depleted T cells, or PBMCs; the material itself was cDNA or gDNA.

Generated by immunoSEQ multiplex PCR, the TCRdb table keeps only in-frame clones and is missing some. This table holds 400,000 to 500,000 clones, 88% found once. Germline CDR1 is MNHEY and CDR2 is SVGAGI. The CDR3 is 14 amino acids. Trimming cost V 1 base and J 5 bases, with 9 bases left between them. Cohort allocation depended upon clinical history that participants reported. All exposed participants met a person with COVID-19 within 2 weeks before entering the study. This sequence joins TRBV6-5 and TRBJ2-1; TRBD1 is a possible D gene (6 bases). The clonotype originates from a woman aged 18-29 years who had been exposed to COVID-19. Sample: PBMCs or T cells enriched from blood (not recorded which). CDR3 region: CASSYYRAHNEQFF. The CDR3 DNA reads TGTGCCAGCAGTTACTACAGGGCACACAATGAGCAGTTCTTC.